This T cell receptor (beta chain) stems from a study of cytomegalovirus exposure and HLA in healthy donors (dated by TCRdb to 2015 to 2018). For the study in its entirety: In an earlier analysis of under 750 of the donors, about 270 Gb of sequence data and approximately 100 million unique TCR beta sequences from roughly 190 million T cells were reported. In the later analysis, no new phenotypic data were used to find candidate immune exposures; instead, reliance was placed on TCR beta sequences and their occurrence across donors. Among several hundred genotyped donors of the cohort, an average of around 250,000 unique TCR beta nucleotide sequences was sequenced per donor, of which approximately 18% were non-productive. Alongside the repertoire data, information on donor age, sex, ethnicity and CMV serostatus was compiled. In addition to the first cohort of 500 to 850 subjects, a separate validation cohort of some 120 different subjects was used. The genetic ancestry cluster associated with self-reported Caucasian donors included around four fifths of the roughly 400 genotyped donors. A later genetic analysis took genome-wide SNP genotypes for about 60% of the roughly 670 donors and used that subset as a discovery cohort. Class I and class II HLA loci were covered by the typing at four-digit resolution. All discovery cohort repertoires had been generated on a single sequencing platform. The number of typed donors differed by locus: about 620-640 for A, B, C, DRB1 and DQB1; 500 to 550 for DQA1; 606 for DPA1; and 400 to 480 for DPB1. A later analysis re-examined previously published TCR beta repertoires from hundreds of donors and added high-resolution HLA genotyping to investigate patterns of TCR occurrence. An earlier analysis of 500 to 650 of the donors applied high-throughput TCR beta sequencing to assess whether each TCR beta V gene segment acted as functional or pseudogenic. Four to six DR-DQ haplotypes were handled as single units for association and clustering, since linkage in the cohort was strong. The study profiled the T cell repertoires of hundreds of subjects by immunosequencing and related them to cytomegalovirus serostatus. An early release covering just under 650 HLA-typed donors comprised about 290 gigabases of sequencing data and approximately 80 million unique TCR sequences. The study aimed to test whether cataloging public T cell receptors could reveal signatures of past pathogen exposure. To predict cytomegalovirus infection status, the study combined high-throughput TCR immunosequencing, statistical association of individual TCRs with disease status, and machine learning. Results and caveats for the whole study, not just this receptor: Several of the top co-occurrence clusters appeared to be linked to parvovirus B19, influenza, CMV and Epstein-Barr virus, according to a later analysis. In a later analysis, 16,951 TCR beta sequences were associated with specific HLA alleles at a false discovery rate of 0.05. The classifier was reported to diagnose cytomegalovirus status with high specificity and sensitivity in both the original and validation cohorts. Roughly uniform sequencing depth across donors was assumed in presence/absence analyses, although this assumption may not hold. Compared with equally common non-associated chains, HLA-associated TCR beta chains in a later analysis were more clonally expanded and had lower generation probabilities. The cohort was sequenced for TCR beta chains only, and without alpha or paired-chain data the features that could be detected were limited. According to the authors, the approach could potentially be generalized to other disease states and immunological phenotypes. Across donors, most TCR sequences were observed very rarely, whereas some public TCRs were present in many individuals. Because some donors lacked HLA typing at each locus, the association tests relied only on the typed subset. Broadly in line with IMGT annotations, most TCR beta V segments showed up in productive rearrangements about 87% or about 30% of the time in an earlier analysis of about 500 of the donors. A later genetic analysis reported fewer N-insertions in productive TCRs among donors in an Asian-associated ancestry cluster than the 666-donor mean. Correlated functional status among segregating V segments might be attributable to linkage disequilibrium, but an unknown experimental factor could not be ruled out. A few of the identified cytomegalovirus-associated TCR beta chains were confirmed in vitro to be specific for cytomegalovirus antigens. A further reported finding was that TCR beta sequences accurately predicted the HLA-A and HLA-B alleles for most subjects in the first cohort. A later genetic analysis associated a missense DCLRE1C variant with V-gene and J-gene trimming of TCR beta chains, and an independent cohort replicated the association. When HLA alleles, especially DR and DQ, strongly co-occurred, attributing TCR associations to individual alleles was difficult. In the study, approximately 150 TCR beta chains were listed as associated with cytomegalovirus. Because counts were too low, roughly 18 rarely observed V segments, including chromosome 9 orphons, were left out of the earlier analysis of over 550 of the donors. The only immune exposure information available for the cohort was CMV serostatus. In a later analysis, the rate of TCR association differed among HLA loci, with DRB1 alleles having the most associated TCRs and HLA-C alleles having the fewest. Most CMV-associated TCR beta chains appeared to be HLA-restricted in a later analysis, and the HLA associations seemed to be driven largely by CMV exposure. A group of highly shared sequence variants was considered likely to be a technical artifact of the sequencing pipeline.

On this clone: Its antigen remains undetermined. No base-level quality is on record; no much larger clone is a single base apart.

The cohort consisted of hundreds of healthy bone marrow donors. At the time of sampling, every cohort member was nominally healthy, though immune exposures that went unrecorded were likely present. The donor tested CMV seronegative, placing the donor among the 350 or so seronegative members of the cohort. A peripheral blood sample was provided by each donor, and peripheral blood mononuclear cells were used for TCR beta sequencing. The Qiagen DNeasy Blood Extraction Kit was used to extract genomic DNA from the blood cell samples. Receptor amplification or capture employed the immunoSEQ multiplex PCR assay. The multiplex PCR relied on a mix of 60 forward primers for TCR Vbeta segments and 13 reverse primers for TCR Jbeta segments. The CDR3 region of rearranged TCR beta genes was amplified from genomic DNA by a multiplex PCR assay. On the Illumina HiSeq System, the amplified TCR beta libraries were sequenced as 87-base-pair reads. Under the source paper's analysis protocol: Across the 700 or so repertoires, a later analysis counted approximately 75 million unique TCR beta chains, roughly 11 million of which were shared by at least two donors. A nearest-neighbor algorithm error-corrected the raw reads and collapsed the reads into unique sequences, merging closely related sequences to remove PCR and sequencing errors. To assign V, D and J gene segments, CDR3 sequences were aligned to IMGT reference sequences. For a sequence to be retained, a match of at least six nucleotides was required to both a V gene segment and a J gene segment. Rearrangements were classified as productive when the CDR3 lacked stop codons and remained in frame with V and J, and all other rearrangements were classified as non-productive. CDR3 was defined according to IMGT convention as the region running from the second conserved V-encoded cysteine to the conserved J-encoded phenylalanine. The earlier analysis of about 570 of the donors excluded any sequence lacking an unambiguous match to a single V gene segment. In an earlier analysis of several hundred of the donors, a V segment was called functional when productive rearrangements were above 56.7%, and segregating when the standard deviation between donors exceeded 5%. To diagnose cytomegalovirus status from the catalog of TCR beta chain sequences, a statistical classification framework was built. In a later analysis, TCR nucleotide sequences were compared against IMGT/GENE-DB human TR gene sequences so that V and J genes could be assigned. A later analysis assigned CDR3 sequences and most-parsimonious VDJ recombination scenarios with the TCRdist pipeline. In a later analysis, each TCR beta chain was defined by its CDR3 amino acid sequence together with its V-gene family, and reads lacking a unique V-gene family were excluded. A later analysis removed 592 highly shared, low-generation-probability nucleotide sequences to deal with suspected cross-contamination and a sequencing artifact. For each public chain, a later analysis derived a clonal expansion index from normalized ranks of inferred template counts within each repertoire. In a later analysis, generation probabilities were computed with a VDJ recombination model fitted to out-of-frame rearrangements, and the resulting probabilities were checked against IGoR. In a later analysis, hypergeometric tests were used to score TCR-TCR, TCR-HLA and TCR-CMV co-occurrence, with a repertoire-size bias correction applied to TCR pairs. A later analysis estimated false discovery rates by permuting HLA or CMV assignments 20 times. In a later analysis, co-occurring TCRs were grouped using DBSCAN, and TCRdist sequence similarity was added for clustering within HLA-allele-positive subsets. For co-occurrence clustering, repertoires with fewer than 30,000 or more than 120,000 public chains were excluded, along with roughly 5 repertoires with anomalous nucleotide sharing. This is the immuneACCESS table as TCRdb keeps it, with only in-frame sequences that have V and J called. A part of the clones is gone; compared with another copy, unresolved V genes explain less than half, and the rest is unexplained. That table furnishes V, J and clone size, whereas the DNA furnished D and trimming. A total of about 130,000 clones appear in this sample, 60% to 80% of them only once. The biggest ten clones account for under 8.5% of the sample.

The source of this sequence is a male donor in good health and CMV-seronegative. The specimen sequenced was PBMCs.

The DNA is as follows: TGTGCCAGCAGTATCAATAATTCACCCCTCCACTTT. Its product reads: CASSINNSPLHF. The receptor chain draws on TRBV28 and TRBJ1-6; the D segment cannot be called with confidence. V is reduced by 5 bases and J by 5 bases, leaving a spacing of 4 bases between them. The CDR3 sequence holds 12 residues, the cysteine and phenylalanine included. The only DNA kept is the CDR3, 36 bases in frame from the first base. CDR1 and CDR2 are read off the germline V gene as MDHEN and SYDVKM.